This T cell receptor (beta chain) was identified during a study of cytomegalovirus exposure and HLA in healthy donors. The study's findings and limits: The authors later linked a missense DCLRE1C variant to TCR beta V- and J-gene trimming. Most TCRs appeared rarely, but some public TCRs recurred in many donors.

The PCR was carried out with 60 Vbeta primers and 13 Jbeta primers. The data were produced by immunoSEQ multiplex PCR, yet TCRdb's version contains in-frame clones alone and is incomplete. The table shows roughly 200,000 clones, with around 77% occurring only once. The germline V gene has CDR1 SGHAT and CDR2 FQNNGV. Trimming stripped 2 bases from V and 5 bases from J, with 3 bases between. The length of the CDR3 is 12 residues. In regard to this clone: As yet, its antigen is unknown.

Sample: PBMCs. V gene TRBV11-2 combines with J gene TRBJ2-2, with D uncertain. This TCR was sampled from a woman in her twenties or thirties in good health and CMV-seronegative. DNA of the CDR3: TGTGCCAGCAGCTTAACAACCGGGGAGCTGTTTTTT. Amino acids: CASSLTTGELFF.